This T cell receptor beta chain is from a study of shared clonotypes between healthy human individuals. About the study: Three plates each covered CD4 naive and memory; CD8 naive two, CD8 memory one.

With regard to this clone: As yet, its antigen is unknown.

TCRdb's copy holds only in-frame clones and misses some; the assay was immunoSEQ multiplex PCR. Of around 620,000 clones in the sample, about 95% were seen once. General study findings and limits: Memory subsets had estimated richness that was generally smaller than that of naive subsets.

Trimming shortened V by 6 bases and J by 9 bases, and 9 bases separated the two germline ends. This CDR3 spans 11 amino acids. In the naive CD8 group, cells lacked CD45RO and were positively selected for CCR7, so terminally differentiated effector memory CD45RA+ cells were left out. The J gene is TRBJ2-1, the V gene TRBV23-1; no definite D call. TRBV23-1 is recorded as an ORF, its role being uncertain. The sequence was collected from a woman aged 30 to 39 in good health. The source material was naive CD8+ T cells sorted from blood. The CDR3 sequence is CASRHWSEQFF. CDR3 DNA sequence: TGCGCCAGCAGGCATTGGAGTGAGCAGTTCTTC.